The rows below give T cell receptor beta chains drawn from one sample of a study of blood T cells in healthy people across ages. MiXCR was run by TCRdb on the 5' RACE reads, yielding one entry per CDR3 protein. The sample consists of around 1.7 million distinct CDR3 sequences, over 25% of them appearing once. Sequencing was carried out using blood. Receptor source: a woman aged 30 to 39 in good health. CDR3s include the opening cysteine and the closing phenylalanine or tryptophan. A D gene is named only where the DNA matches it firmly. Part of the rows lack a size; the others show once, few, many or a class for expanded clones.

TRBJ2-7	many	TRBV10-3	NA	CAISVTGNYEQYF	TGTGCCATCAGTGTAACAGGGAACTACGAGCAGTACTTC
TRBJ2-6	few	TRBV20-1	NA	CSARRHLSGANVLTF	TGCAGTGCTAGGCGGCACCTCTCTGGGGCCAACGTCCTGACTTTC
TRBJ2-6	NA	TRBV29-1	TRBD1	CSVGTGGAGANVRTF	TGCAGCGTTGGGACAGGGGGGGCTGGGGCCAACGTCCGGACTTTC
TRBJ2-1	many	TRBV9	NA	CASSVGSQGEQFF	TGTGCCAGCAGCGTGGGGAGCCAGGGTGAGCAGTTCTTC
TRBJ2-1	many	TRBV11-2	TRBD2	CASSPGTSGGYEQFF	TGTGCCAGCAGCCCCGGGACTAGCGGTGGTTATGAGCAGTTCTTC
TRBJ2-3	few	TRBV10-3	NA	CAIRPSGNTDTQYF	TGTGCCATCCGTCCGAGCGGCAACACAGATACGCAGTATTTT
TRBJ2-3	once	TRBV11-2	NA	CASSLDQDGASTDTQYF	TGTGCCAGCAGCTTAGATCAGGACGGGGCTAGCACAGATACGCAGTATTTT
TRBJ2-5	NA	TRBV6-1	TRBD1	CASSLGTGGGSGETQYF	TGTGCCAGCAGCCTAGGGACAGGGGGCGGTTCAGGAGAGACCCAGTACTTC
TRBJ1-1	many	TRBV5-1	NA	CASSLEGNTEAFF	TGCGCCAGCAGCTTGGAAGGGAACACTGAAGCTTTCTTT
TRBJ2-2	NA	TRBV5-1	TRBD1	CASSTRPGQGGTGELFF	TGCGCCAGCAGCACCCGCCCGGGACAGGGGGGCACCGGGGAGCTGTTTTTT
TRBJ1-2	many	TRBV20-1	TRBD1	CSARDRDRGQYGYTF	TGCAGTGCTAGAGATCGGGACAGGGGGCAGTATGGCTACACCTTC
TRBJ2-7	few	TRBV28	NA	CASTAGRGQQYF	TGTGCCAGCACCGCGGGGCGGGGCCAGCAGTACTTC
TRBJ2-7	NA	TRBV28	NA	CASTPAGPSSYEQYF	TGTGCCAGCACCCCGGCTGGACCGAGCTCCTACGAGCAGTACTTC
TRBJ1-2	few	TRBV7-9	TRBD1	CASSLVYRGRLGYTF	TGTGCCAGCAGCTTAGTCTACAGGGGGCGACTTGGCTACACCTTC
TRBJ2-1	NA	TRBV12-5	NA	CASGQGKYAKIGEQFF	TGTGCTAGTGGCCAGGGAAAGTACGCCAAGATTGGTGAGCAGTTCTTC
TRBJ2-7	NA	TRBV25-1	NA	CASSEPGSSYNEQYF	TGTGCCAGCAGTGAACCAGGGAGCTCCTACAATGAGCAGTACTTC
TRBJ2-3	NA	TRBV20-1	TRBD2	CSAQRESADTQYF	TGCAGTGCGCAGCGGGAGAGTGCAGATACGCAGTATTTT
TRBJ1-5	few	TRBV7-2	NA	CASSPISASGVPQHF	TGTGCCAGCAGCCCCATTAGTGCTTCTGGGGTGCCCCAGCATTTT
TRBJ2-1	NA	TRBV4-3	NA	CASSQDGGTSYNEQFF	TGCGCCAGCAGCCAAGATGGGGGGACGTCCTACAATGAGCAGTTCTTC
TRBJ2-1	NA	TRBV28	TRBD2	CASIPSGYSNEQFF	TGTGCCAGCATCCCTAGCGGGTACTCGAATGAGCAGTTCTTC
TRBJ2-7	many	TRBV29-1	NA	CSVGTVLSYEQYF	TGCAGCGTTGGGACAGTACTCTCCTACGAGCAGTACTTC
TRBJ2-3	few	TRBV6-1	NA	CASGYEYTQYF	TGTGCCAGCGGATACGAATATACGCAGTATTTT
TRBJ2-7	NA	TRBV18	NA	CASSPGLASISYEQYF	TGTGCCAGCTCACCGGGGCTAGCGAGTATCTCCTACGAGCAGTACTTC